The 23 T cell receptor beta chains reported below all come from one sample, sequenced in a study of T cells in Graves' hyperthyroidism and ophthalmopathy. The CDR3 regions of TCR beta were amplified from RNA transcripts. TCR CDR3 underwent first-round RT-PCR with the HTBI primer set. TCRdb redid the calling of the multiplex PCR reads with MiXCR, one entry per CDR3 protein. The profile shows more than 500,000 distinct CDR3 sequences, about 43% of them singletons. The sequenced sample consisted of peripheral blood or thyroid tissue (not recorded which). All receptors come from an adult woman with Graves' disease, either hyperthyroidism or ophthalmopathy (not recorded which).

This clonotype showed up many times. V is TRBV20-1 and J is TRBJ1-4; 7 nucleotides agree with TRBD1. The CDR3 has 14 amino acids. Germline loops: CDR1 DFQATT, CDR2 SNEGSKA (reference sequence). The ends lost 4 bases at V and 4 bases at J; junction bases unmatched: 6. The CDR3: CSAIRGGFNEKLFF. The CDR3 nucleotides read TGCAGTGCTATCAGGGGGGGGTTTAATGAAAAACTGTTTTTT.

The chain combines TRBV19 with TRBJ1-5; possibly TRBD1 for D (5 bases). CDR3 length: 14 residues. V lost 3 bases, J lost 6 bases, and 12 bases lay in between. Germline V gene data show CDR1 as LNHDA and CDR2 as SQIVND (reference sequence). The chain's CDR3 is CASSIQGDLQPQHF. CDR3 nucleotides: TGTGCCAGTAGTATTCAAGGGGACCTTCAGCCCCAGCATTTT.

This clonotype appeared a few times. V gene TRBV29-1 combines with J gene TRBJ1-1; D is unresolved. V lost 6 bases and J 1 base, leaving 15 bases between the germline ends. The CDR3 loop spans 14 amino acids. The germline V gene has CDR1 SQVTM and CDR2 ANQGSEA. The CDR3 DNA reads TGCAGCGTCCGTGGAGGGTCCCCGAACACTGAAGCTTTCTTT. Translated: CSVRGGSPNTEAFF.

This clonotype was detected a few times. The rearrangement uses TRBV20-1 and TRBJ1-2; D is unresolved. CDR1 and CDR2 (germline): DFQATT, SNEGSKA (reference sequence). Deletions cut 3 bases from V and 2 bases from J, with 7 bases between. The CDR3 has 12 amino acids. The CDR3 nucleotides read TGCAGTGCTAGTTCCCCCAACTATGGCTACACCTTC. This encodes CSASSPNYGYTF.

Concerning this clonotype itself: A read error may explain this, as a much larger clone is one base away. The CDR3 bases are TGCAGTGCTAGAGGTGAGGCGGGAGGGCCAAACACCGGGGAGCTGTTTTTT. Translating it yields CSARGEAGGPNTGELFF. The chain carries TRBV20-1 and TRBJ2-2; 9 bases are shared with TRBD2. The junction had 8 bases not matched to a gene; V was cut back by 1 base and J by 2 bases. Looked up from germline, CDR1 is DFQATT and CDR2 is SNEGSKA (reference sequence). The CDR3 consists of 17 residues.

The CDR3 spells CASSVGAGQAEDTIYF. The CDR3 DNA reads TGTGCCAGCAGCGTAGGGGCAGGACAGGCCGAGGACACCATATATTTT. The chain joins TRBV9 to TRBJ1-3; 7 positions agree with TRBD1. Germline V lookup: CDR1 SGDLS, CDR2 YYNGEE. Losses at the gene ends were 0 bases for V and 8 bases for J; bases not matched to a gene: 11. The CDR3 length is 16 residues.

The chain links TRBV20-1 to TRBJ2-3; D is uncertain. Looked up from germline, CDR1 is DFQATT and CDR2 is SNEGSKA (reference sequence). Trimming removed 1 base at V and 2 bases at J, with 13 bases between. CDR3 length: 15 residues. CDR3 coding DNA: TGCAGTGCTAGAGGAATAACAGAATCCACAGATACGCAGTATTTT. Translation gives CSARGITESTDTQYF.

This clonotype was picked up a small number of times. This sequence joins TRBV2 and TRBJ2-3; a weak D match, TRBD2 (5 bases). Trimming stripped 1 base from V and 4 bases from J, with 9 bases between. Germline V lookup: CDR1 SNHLY, CDR2 FYNNEI. This CDR3 has 14 amino acids. In DNA, the CDR3 is TGTGCCAGCAGTGAAGGGTCACTAGCAGATACGCAGTATTTT. It specifies CASSEGSLADTQYF.

This sequence joins TRBV2 and TRBJ1-2; 7 bases match TRBD1. The CDR3 is 16 residues long. Germline V gene lookup returns CDR1 SNHLY and CDR2 FYNNEI. V gave up 2 bases and J gave up 2 bases; unmatched junction bases: 8. The DNA for the CDR3 is TGTGCCAGCAGTGAAATGCGACAGGGACCCAACTATGGCTACACCTTC. This encodes CASSEMRQGPNYGYTF.

This rearrangement joins TRBV20-1 to TRBJ2-7; 9 nucleotides align to TRBD2. Germline CDR1 and CDR2: DFQATT and SNEGSKA (reference sequence). CDR3 size: 13 residues. V lost 6 bases to trimming and J lost 4 bases; unmatched junction nucleotides: 7. The CDR3 reads CSANSGRLYEQYF. CDR3 in DNA: TGCAGTGCAAATAGCGGGAGATTGTACGAGCAGTACTTC.

This clonotype was counted many times. CDR3 bases: TGCAGCGTTGAAGAGGGGGGCTATGGCTACACCTTC. Its translation: CSVEEGGYGYTF. The chain combines TRBV29-1 with TRBJ1-2; D is possibly TRBD1 (5 bases). CDR1 is SQVTM, CDR2 ANQGSEA, per germline. CDR3 length: 12 residues. V was cut by 0 bases and J by 4 bases, with 6 bases left in between.

V and J are TRBV29-1 and TRBJ1-1; D gene unclear. In germline, CDR1 is SQVTM, CDR2 ANQGSEA. Trimming left V 7 bases short and J 7 bases short, with 10 bases between. This CDR3 is 10 amino acids long. In nucleotides, the CDR3 is TGCAGCGCCGTCCGGGGTGAAGCTTTCTTT. The encoded protein is CSAVRGEAFF.

The gene calls are TRBV29-1 and TRBJ1-2, with a possible D match to TRBD1 (5 bases). The CDR3 extends over 15 amino acids. V lost 6 bases and J lost 6, with 23 bases in between. The V gene's germline CDR1 is SQVTM and CDR2 ANQGSEA. The CDR3 region has the DNA TGCAGCGTCGATGATCGCCAGGGTGGGATGGATGGCTACACCTTC. It translates to CSVDDRQGGMDGYTF.

This clonotype was recorded many times. The V call is TRBV7-9, the J call TRBJ1-1; D is perhaps TRBD1 (6 bases). The CDR3 spans 13 residues. Trimming removed 5 bases from V and 5 bases from J, with 12 bases in between. Per germline, CDR1 SEHNR and CDR2 FQNEAQ (reference sequence). CDR3 protein: CASSPLQGTEAFF. CDR3 sequence (DNA): TGTGCCAGCAGCCCCCTTCAGGGGACTGAAGCTTTCTTT. The full variable domain, in which reference TRBV7-9 and TRBJ1-1 provide the parts outside the CDR3, is DTGVSQNPRHKITKRGQNVTFRCDPISEHNRLYWYRQTLGQGPEFLTYFQNEAQLEKSRLLSDRFSAERPKGSFSTLEIQRTEQGDSAMYLCASSPLQGTEAFFGQGTRLTVV.

This chain joins TRBV20-1 and TRBJ2-2, with 8 bases lining up with TRBD2. The end of the DNA fits TRBJ2-3 better, so the J call may be wrong. CDR1 DFQATT and CDR2 SNEGSKA come from the germline V gene (reference sequence). There are 15 residues in the CDR3. The CDR3 reads CSAGGTGGSADTQYF. CDR3 coding DNA: TGCAGTGCTGGGGGGACGGGAGGGAGTGCAGATACGCAGTATTTT.

The DNA for the CDR3 is TGTGCCAGCGGCCCTTGGGACTACCCCACAGATACGCAGTATTTT. It codes for CASGPWDYPTDTQYF. The J gene is TRBJ2-3, the V gene TRBV9; 7 bases line up with TRBD2. The CDR3 sequence is 15 residues long. The V gene end was trimmed by 7 bases and the J gene end by 2 bases; junction bases not matched to a gene: 10. Germline V gene sequence: CDR1 SGDLS, CDR2 YYNGEE.

This clonotype was detected ten times or more. J is TRBJ1-1 and V is TRBV7-6; D uncertain. Trimming took 5 bases from V and 1 from J, leaving 17 bases between them. This CDR3 region has 16 residues. Looked up from germline, CDR1 is SGHVS and CDR2 is FNYEAQ. The CDR3 protein is CASSEDSYDPNTEAFF. CDR3 nucleotides: TGTGCCAGCAGCGAGGACTCATACGACCCGAACACTGAAGCTTTCTTT.

This clonotype occurred many times. The chain links TRBV7-2 to TRBJ2-5, with D unresolved. Germline V gives CDR1 SGHTA, CDR2 FQGNSA. V gave up 3 bases and J gave up 3 bases, with 8 bases separating them. The CDR3 spans 13 residues. DNA for the CDR3: TGTGCCAGCAGCTTCCCACCTAAAGAGACCCAGTACTTC. The encoded protein is CASSFPPKETQYF. The variable domain in full, completed from reference TRBV7-2 and TRBJ2-5, reads GAGVSQSPSNKVTEKGKDVELRCDPISGHTALYWYRQSLGQGLEFLIYFQGNSAPDKSGLPSDRFSAERTGGSVSTLTIQRTQQEDSAVYLCASSFPPKETQYFGPGTRLLVL.

This chain uses TRBV28 with TRBJ1-2; no clear D gene. The CDR3 spans 14 residues. The V gene's germline CDR1 is MDHEN and CDR2 SYDVKM. Trimming shortened V by 5 bases and J by 7 bases, and 17 bases separated the two germline ends. CDR3 residues: CASSPRNEQSGYTF. As DNA, the CDR3 is TGTGCCAGCAGTCCAAGAAACGAGCAAAGTGGCTACACCTTC.

V gene TRBV11-2 combines with J gene TRBJ1-2; D not resolved. CDR1 is SGHAT and CDR2 is FQNNGV in the germline V gene. The CDR3 consists of 12 residues. Trimming removed 5 bases at V and 10 bases at J, with 14 bases between. CDR3 bases: TGTGCCAGCAGCCGAACCCTAGAGGTCTACACCTTC. Amino acids: CASSRTLEVYTF. Based on the CDR3 plus reference TRBV11-2 and TRBJ1-2, the full variable domain is EAGVAQSPRYKIIEKRQSVAFWCNPISGHATLYWYQQILGQGPKLLIQFQNNGVVDDSQLPKDRFSAERLKGVDSTLKIQPAKLEDSAVYLCASSRTLEVYTFGSGTRLTVV.

This clonotype came up a few times. The rearrangement uses TRBV3-1 and TRBJ1-2, with D possibly matching TRBD1 (6 bases). CDR1 and CDR2 (germline): LGHDT, YNNKEL (reference sequence). The germline V and J ends were trimmed by 0 bases and 4 bases, with 12 bases remaining between them. The CDR3 is made up of 15 amino acids. The CDR3 DNA is TGTGCCAGCAGCCAAGAGGGGGGCCGGACCTATGGCTACACCTTC. Amino acids: CASSQEGGRTYGYTF.

This clonotype was picked up many times. The chain has TRBV3-1 and TRBJ1-6; TRBD1 is a possible D gene (5 bases). Deletions cut 8 bases from V and 7 bases from J, with 12 bases between. The V gene's germline CDR1 is LGHDT and CDR2 YNNKEL (reference sequence). The CDR3 consists of 13 residues. The CDR3 region has the DNA TGTGCCAGCTCCGGGGGGGGAAATTCACCCCTCCACTTT. Translated: CASSGGGNSPLHF.

V usage is TRBV3-1 and J usage is TRBJ2-5, with no clear D. Trimming stripped 1 base from V and 5 bases from J, with 11 bases between. Germline lookup yields CDR1 LGHDT and CDR2 YNNKEL (reference sequence). This CDR3 is 14 amino acids long. The CDR3 loop is CASSQVKFGETQYF. CDR3 DNA sequence: TGTGCCAGCAGCCAAGTGAAATTCGGGGAGACCCAGTACTTC.